This TCR beta chain appears in the sequencing data of a study of cytomegalovirus exposure and HLA in healthy donors. About the study: There were fewer than 130 million unique TCR beta sequences, drawn from about 180 million T cells, in an earlier analysis. Findings of the study overall: Cytomegalovirus association was listed for about 160 TCR beta chains.

This clone was seen a handful of times. Its antigen remains unidentified. Germline CDR1 is SGHDN and CDR2 is FVKESK. The length of the CDR3 is 15 residues. V was cut by 0 bases and J by 4 bases, with 12 bases left in between. Researchers ran the PCR with 60 Vbeta and 13 Jbeta primers. Libraries were prepared by immunoSEQ multiplex PCR; TCRdb keeps only in-frame clonotypes and omits some of them. The table has around 39,000 clones, 70% to 85% seen once; the top ten hold 1.4%. This sequence joins TRBV14 and TRBJ1-2; D is undetermined. The source is a man aged 25 to 40 in good health and CMV-seronegative. Sequenced material: PBMCs. This CDR3 is CASSQDEVLGYGYTF. The CDR3 DNA sequence: TGTGCCAGCAGCCAAGACGAAGTCCTAGGCTATGGCTACACCTTC.